This T cell receptor (beta chain) was sequenced during a study of shared clonotypes between healthy human individuals. Overall study context: A couple of female and a few male donors aged 18 to 49 were enrolled.

Remarks on this clone: The antigen remains undetermined.

The assay was immunoSEQ multiplex PCR, and TCRdb's table has in-frame clones only and misses some. The sample includes about 600,000 clones, roughly 98% of them seen just once. Deletions cut 9 bases from V and 5 bases from J, with 13 bases between. The germline CDR1 and CDR2 sequences are SNHLY and FYNNEI. This CDR3 is 13 amino acids long. Broader study findings: Sampling involved blood alone; tissue repertoires likely differ. Generally, naive subsets came out with larger estimated richness than memory subsets. Limited genetic and exposure-history diversity came from having few donors.

Terminally differentiated effector memory CD45RA+ cells were excluded by CCR7 positive selection of CD45RO-negative cells. The J gene is TRBJ1-4, the V gene TRBV2; D remains ambiguous. Sequenced input: naive CD8+ T cells sorted from blood. The TCR comes from a man aged 25 to 45 in good health. The CDR3: CASVLLGNEKLFF. The DNA of the CDR3 is TGTGCCAGTGTACTCCTGGGGAATGAAAAACTGTTTTTT.